This T cell receptor beta chain was captured in a study of T cell clonality in common variable immunodeficiency. This clone was counted at least ten times. Its antigen is unidentified. Sequencing ends 3 residues short of the CDR3 end; the germline J gene provides the rest. Method: immunoSEQ multiplex PCR; TCRdb's copy keeps in-frame clones and lacks some. The record shows approximately 52,000 clones for this sample, with no singletons present. Study-level points and caveats: CVID subjects had higher TCRbeta clonality than healthy controls, most marked in about a third.

CDR1 SGHNT and CDR2 YYREEE come from the germline V gene (reference sequence). The ends were cut back, 5 bases at V and 4 bases at J, with 13 bases in the middle. CDR3 length: 13 residues. Sequenced sample: peripheral blood mononuclear cells. This TCR was recovered from a person between 18 and 69 years old in good health. This chain joins TRBV5-4 and TRBJ2-7; possible D gene TRBD1, 6 bases. The DNA read from the CDR3 is TGTGCCAGCAGACCGACAGGAGAATACGAG. It encodes CASRPTGEYE. The complete CDR3 reads CASRPTGEYEQYF.